This T cell receptor (beta chain) was retrieved from a study of response to subunit inactivated influenza vaccine. Each CDR3 protein gets one entry after TCRdb re-called the RT-PCR reads with MiXCR. This table has 800,000 or so distinct CDR3 sequences, 21% appearing once. This CDR3 has 14 residues. After removal of 9 bases from V and 1 base from J, the junction contained 6 bases not matched to a gene. The V gene's germline CDR1 is SEHNR and CDR2 FQNEAQ (reference sequence). Comments on this clonotype: Its target is not known.

General study results and limits: It was suggested by the authors that few new T cells are recruited by each seasonal influenza vaccination.

The chain combines TRBV7-9 with TRBJ2-1; 7 bases match TRBD1. The receptor comes from a man aged 45-60 years who received an inactivated influenza vaccine. Material: PBMCs from blood, obtained more than 4 days after vaccination. The CDR3 DNA sequence: TGTGCCAGTAAAGGGGACAGATCCTACAATGAGCAGTTCTTC. It specifies CASKGDRSYNEQFF.